This T cell receptor beta chain was retrieved from a study of T cell repertoires in cytomegalovirus infection. Overall study: Shared public TCR beta signatures pointed to both CMV infection and a matching HLA type.

This clonotype showed up just a few times. Antigen unknown. Germline CDR1 is SGHVS and CDR2 is FQNEAQ. The length of the CDR3 is 15 residues. V was pared by 2 bases and J by 5 bases, with 15 bases between. Each CDR3 protein is one row after TCRdb ran MiXCR on the reads. Here the sample spans a few hundred thousand distinct CDR3 sequences, roughly 42% being singletons. General study results and limits: Carriers of CMV and the relevant HLA type were discriminated by public TCR beta frequency.

The V and J genes are TRBV7-8 and TRBJ2-5, with D possibly being TRBD2 (6 bases). Sequencing used cultured PBMCs, obtained from culture after CMV antigen stimulation. This sequence originates from a human donor in good health (CMV status not recorded). Some clones in this sample may be carry-over from other donors' samples. CDR3 sequence (DNA): TGTGCCAGCAGCTTAATTTCGGGGGACGGGGAGACCCAGTACTTC. Protein: CASSLISGDGETQYF.